These T cell receptor beta chains were read from a single sample in a study of blood T cell repertoires in COVID-19. Profiling relied on immunoSEQ multiplex PCR, and the TCRdb table lists in-frame clones only, not all of them. Found here are about 200,000 clones, about 82% of them singletons; the top ten hold around 0.93%. The specimen was peripheral blood. The receptors were sampled from a man between 60 and 75 years old with COVID-19, enrolled during active disease. Both conserved end residues are part of each CDR3. The D gene is left open where the match is weak. Only part of the rows carry a size: once, few, many, or a class if the clone is expanded.

j_call	v_call	d_call	clone_size	cdr3_aa	cdr3_nt
TRBJ2-1	TRBV5-4	TRBD2	-	CASSQPLGLADNEQFF	TGTGCCAGCAGCCAACCCTTGGGACTAGCTGACAATGAGCAGTTCTTC
TRBJ1-4	TRBV5-1	TRBD1	-	CASSSRPTGGGEKLFF	TGCGCCAGCAGCTCCCGCCCGACAGGGGGCGGTGAAAAACTGTTTTTT
TRBJ1-1	TRBV5-4	-	once	CASSSGIPNTEAFF	TGTGCCAGCAGCTCCGGGATCCCGAACACTGAAGCTTTCTTT
TRBJ2-7	TRBV30	TRBD1	-	CAWNDRGSLGQYF	TGTGCCTGGAACGACAGGGGATCCCTTGGGCAGTACTTC
TRBJ1-2	TRBV3-1/TRBV3-2	TRBD1	once	CASSQPQGDGYTF	TGTGCCAGCAGCCAACCCCAGGGGGATGGCTACACCTTC
TRBJ2-1	TRBV6-2/TRBV6-3	TRBD2	-	CASSSGTSGYNEQFF	TGTGCCAGCAGTTCCGGGACTAGCGGATACAATGAGCAGTTCTTC
TRBJ1-6	TRBV6-1	-	-	CASSGGEGSSYNSPLHF	TGTGCCAGCAGTGGAGGGGAGGGGAGCTCCTATAATTCACCCCTCCACTTT
TRBJ2-7	TRBV27	-	-	CASSPQWELVLFGSTSEQYF	TGTGCCAGCAGCCCGCAATGGGAACTAGTCTTATTCGGATCCACATCCGAGCAGTACTTC
TRBJ1-2	TRBV5-1	-	-	CASSFFDRTGGYTF	TGCGCCAGCAGCTTCTTTGACAGGACGGGGGGCTACACCTTC
TRBJ2-1	TRBV19	-	-	CASSIGPGGSPYNEQFF	TGTGCCAGTAGTATAGGGCCCGGAGGCAGCCCCTACAATGAGCAGTTCTTC
TRBJ1-6	TRBV5-5	-	few	CASSYTAISDSPLHF	TGTGCCAGCAGCTACACAGCAATATCGGATTCACCCCTCCACTTT
TRBJ2-1	TRBV13	-	-	CASSLSSHQNFQFF	TGTGCCAGCAGCTTAAGTTCGCACCAGAATTTCCAGTTCTTC
TRBJ1-4	TRBV10-3	TRBD1	-	CAISADRDEKLFF	TGTGCCATCAGTGCCGACAGGGATGAAAAACTGTTTTTT
TRBJ1-6	TRBV10-1	TRBD1	once	CASILRGDRNNSPLHF	TGCGCCAGCATCCTTCGTGGGGACAGGAATAATTCACCCCTCCACTTT
TRBJ2-1	TRBV5-1	TRBD2	once	CASSLESSGYNEQFF	TGCGCCAGCAGCTTGGAATCTAGCGGCTACAATGAGCAGTTCTTC
TRBJ1-2	TRBV13	-	-	CASSLGQSYGYTF	TGTGCCAGCAGCCTAGGACAGAGCTATGGCTACACCTTC
TRBJ1-3	TRBV18	TRBD1	few	CASSPPGQGGNTIYF	TGTGCCAGCTCACCCCCGGGACAGGGGGGAAACACCATATATTTT
TRBJ2-1	TRBV7-2	TRBD2	-	CASSPRTSFIDEQFF	TGTGCCAGCAGCCCTCGGACTAGCTTTATAGATGAGCAGTTCTTC
TRBJ1-4	TRBV12-3/TRBV12-4	-	-	CASSPPGGEKLFF	TGTGCCAGCAGTCCCCCGGGAGGTGAAAAACTGTTTTTT
TRBJ2-2	TRBV15	TRBD2	-	CATQGERETGELFF	TGTGCCACCCAGGGCGAGCGGGAGACCGGGGAGCTGTTTTTT
TRBJ2-5	TRBV2	TRBD1	-	CASSWGTGQETQYF	TGTGCCAGCTCCTGGGGGACAGGTCAAGAGACCCAGTACTTC
TRBJ1-1	TRBV15	TRBD1	-	CATSRDSTGVEAFF	TGTGCCACCAGCAGAGATTCCACAGGGGTTGAAGCTTTCTTT
TRBJ2-2	TRBV29-1	-	-	CSVGIGQRTGELFF	TGCAGCGTCGGAATCGGACAGCGCACCGGGGAGCTGTTTTTT
TRBJ1-2	TRBV18	-	-	CASSPRMEDGYTF	TGTGCCAGCTCACCACGAATGGAGGATGGCTACACCTTC